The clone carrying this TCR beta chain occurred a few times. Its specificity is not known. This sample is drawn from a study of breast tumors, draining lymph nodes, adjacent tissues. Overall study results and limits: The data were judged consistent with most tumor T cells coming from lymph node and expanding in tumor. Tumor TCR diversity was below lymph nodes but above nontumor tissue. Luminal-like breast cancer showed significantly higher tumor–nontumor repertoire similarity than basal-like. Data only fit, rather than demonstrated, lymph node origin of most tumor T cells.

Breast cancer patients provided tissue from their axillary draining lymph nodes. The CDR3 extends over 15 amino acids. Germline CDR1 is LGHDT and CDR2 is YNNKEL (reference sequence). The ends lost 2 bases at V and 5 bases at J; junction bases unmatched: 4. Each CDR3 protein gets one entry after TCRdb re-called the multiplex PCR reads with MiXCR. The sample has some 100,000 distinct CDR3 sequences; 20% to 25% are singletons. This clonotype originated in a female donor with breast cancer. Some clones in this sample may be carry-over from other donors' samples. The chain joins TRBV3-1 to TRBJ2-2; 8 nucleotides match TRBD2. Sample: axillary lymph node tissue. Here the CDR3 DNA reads TGTGCCAGCAGCCAAATAGCGGGGACGACCGGGGAGCTGTTTTTT. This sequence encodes CASSQIAGTTGELFF.